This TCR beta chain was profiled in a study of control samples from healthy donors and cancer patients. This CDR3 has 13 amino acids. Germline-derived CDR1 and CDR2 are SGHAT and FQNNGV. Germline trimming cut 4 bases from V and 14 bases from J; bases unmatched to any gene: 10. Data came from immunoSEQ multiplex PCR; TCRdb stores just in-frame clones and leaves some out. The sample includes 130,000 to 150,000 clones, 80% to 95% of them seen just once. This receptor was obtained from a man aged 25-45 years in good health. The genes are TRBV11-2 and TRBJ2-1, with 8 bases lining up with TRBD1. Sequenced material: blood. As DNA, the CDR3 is TGTGCCAGCAGCTCGAGAATTAACAGGGGGGAGTTCTTC. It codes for CASSSRINRGEFF.